These 10 T cell receptor beta chains came from one sample sequenced in a study of blood T cell repertoires in COVID-19. The data were produced by immunoSEQ multiplex PCR, yet TCRdb's version contains in-frame clones alone and is incomplete. The sample lists tens of thousands of clones; around nine tenths were seen once. The sample taken for sequencing was peripheral blood. All receptors derive from a man between 60 and 75 years old with active COVID-19.

The chain has TRBV5-1 and TRBJ2-7, with 8 bases identical to TRBD2. The CDR3 consists of 15 residues. With V trimmed by 1 base and J by 7 bases, 10 bases remained unmatched. Germline V gene lookup returns CDR1 SGHRS and CDR2 YFSETQ. The CDR3 DNA reads TGCGCCAGCAGCTTGTCGGGACTAGGGCCGGGGGAGCAGTACTTC. Encoded protein: CASSLSGLGPGEQYF. Full variable domain (outside the CDR3, taken from reference TRBV5-1 and TRBJ2-7): KAGVTQTPRYLIKTRGQQVTLSCSPISGHRSVSWYQQTPGQGLQFLFEYFSETQRNKGNFPGRFSGRQFSNSRSEMNVSTLELGDSALYLCASSLSGLGPGEQYFGPGTRLTVT.

This clone was detected once. This chain links TRBV5-4 with TRBJ2-3, with D tentatively TRBD1 (6 bases). The CDR3 totals 15 residues. Germline CDR1 SGHNT, CDR2 YYREEE (reference sequence). Trimming removed 3 bases at V and 0 bases at J, with 11 bases between. This CDR3 reads CASSSPRGSTDTQYF. CDR3 in DNA: TGTGCCAGCAGCTCCCCCAGGGGCAGCACAGATACGCAGTATTTT.

The J gene is TRBJ2-1, the V gene TRBV28, with D perhaps TRBD2 (5 bases). Germline-derived CDR1 and CDR2 are MDHEN and SYDVKM. The CDR3 is 13 residues long. Deletions cut 6 bases from V and 6 bases from J, with 12 bases between. The CDR3 DNA follows: TGTGCCAGCAGGCTGCCGGGGAGCAATGAGCAGTTCTTC. This translates into CASRLPGSNEQFF.

The chain uses TRBV19 and TRBJ1-4; tentative D call: TRBD1 (5 bases). CDR1 is LNHDA and CDR2 is SQIVND in the germline V gene (reference sequence). V was cut by 1 base and J by 8 bases, with 23 bases left in between. The CDR3 is 18 amino acids. The DNA of the CDR3 is TGTGCCAGTAGTATAGGGCCCCACAGGAGGGGAGGCGAAGAAAAACTGTTTTTT. It encodes CASSIGPHRRGGEEKLFF.

The chain combines TRBV9 with TRBJ2-2; 11 positions agree with TRBD2. The V gene end was trimmed by 4 bases and the J gene end by 4 bases; junction bases not matched to a gene: 3. The CDR3 has 15 amino acids. Germline CDR1 SGDLS, CDR2 YYNGEE. CDR3 coding DNA: TGTGCCAGCAGCCCTAGCGGGGGGTCCACCGGGGAGCTGTTTTTT. Translation: CASSPSGGSTGELFF.

This chain uses TRBV7-9 with TRBJ2-3; 11 nucleotides align to TRBD1. With V trimmed by 5 bases and J by 5 bases, 9 bases remained unmatched. This CDR3 is 16 amino acids long. Germline V gene lookup returns CDR1 SEHNR and CDR2 FQNEAQ (reference sequence). In DNA form, the CDR3 reads TGTGCCAGCAGCCGGACAGGGGGCGCCCGGGGAGATACGCAGTATTTT. Residues: CASSRTGGARGDTQYF.

The gene calls are TRBV4-2 and TRBJ1-6; 7 bases line up with TRBD1. Looked up from germline, CDR1 is LGHNA and CDR2 is YNFKEQ. J gave up 6 bases and V 0 bases, and 8 bases lay outside the gene matches. CDR3 size: 17 residues. This chain's CDR3 is CASSQDLRGRGNSPLHF. The CDR3 DNA reads as TGTGCCAGCAGCCAAGATTTAAGGGGGCGCGGTAATTCACCCCTCCACTTT.

The rearrangement links TRBV6-2 or TRBV6-3 to TRBJ1-4; D is uncertain. The CDR3 sequence is 16 residues long. V lost 2 bases and J lost 0, with 10 bases in between. Germline V CDR1 and CDR2: MNHEY, SVGEGT. CDR3 residues: CASSYDGLATNEKLFF. DNA of the CDR3: TGTGCCAGCAGTTACGACGGACTGGCAACTAATGAAAAACTGTTTTTT.

The V gene is TRBV13, the J gene TRBJ2-3; D is perhaps TRBD1 (6 bases). Germline CDR1 PRHDT, CDR2 FYEKMQ (reference sequence). The V and J ends lost 0 bases and 5 bases respectively, with 9 bases between them. CDR3 length: 14 amino acids. CDR3 protein: CASSLGGGVDTQYF. CDR3 sequence (DNA): TGTGCCAGCAGCTTAGGTGGGGGCGTAGATACGCAGTATTTT.

This chain uses TRBV20-1 with TRBJ1-3, with D possibly matching TRBD1 (5 bases). This CDR3 region has 16 residues. Germline lookup yields CDR1 DFQATT and CDR2 SNEGSKA (reference sequence). The V end lost 3 bases, the J end lost 0 bases, and 15 bases lay between the germline ends. Here the CDR3 DNA reads TGCAGTGCTAGTGGAGCGGGGGAAAACTCTGGAAACACCATATATTTT. It is translated as CSASGAGENSGNTIYF.